This TCR beta chain was identified in a study of human T cells and chemical hapten exposure. In the study overall: Patients, mostly women, had alopecia areata, alopecia totalis or alopecia universalis. Minor pooled library volume differences mainly drove per-sample TCR yield variation.

Time point of the sample: patch test 1, 2 weeks after DPC sensitization. Documented treatment: therapeutic diphenylcyclopropenone sensitization with weekly scalp DPC. Each CDR3 protein is one row after TCRdb ran MiXCR on the RACE reads. In the table there are approximately 70,000 distinct CDR3 sequences, 7.5% to 10% of which are singletons. V lost 4 bases and J lost 3; bases outside the gene matches: 13. Germline V lookup: CDR1 SGDLS, CDR2 YYNGEE. CDR3 length: 17 amino acids. J is TRBJ2-3 and V is TRBV9, with 8 bases that match TRBD2. The material was whole blood, obtained in connection with sensitization to the hapten diphenylcyclopropenone (DPC). The TCR originated in a woman between 40 and 50 years old with alopecia areata. Some clones in this sample may be carry-over from other donors' samples. This CDR3 is CASSRSPGGGRTDTQYF. In nucleotides, the CDR3 is TGTGCCAGCAGCCGATCCCCGGGGGGGGGTCGTACAGATACGCAGTATTTT.